The entry that follows covers one T cell receptor beta chain sequence. The record originates from a study of blood T cells in healthy people across ages. The CDR3 length is 14 residues. J lost 1 base, V lost 4 bases, and 4 bases had no gene match. The V gene's germline CDR1 is SQVTM and CDR2 ANQGSEA. Using a J-beta primer mix together with a sample-barcoded 5' primer, a second PCR was run for roughly 6 to 12 cycles. MiXCR was run by TCRdb on the 5' RACE reads, yielding one entry per CDR3 protein. The table includes hundreds of thousands of distinct CDR3 sequences, roughly three fifths detected once. The receptor comes from a man between 60 and 75 years old in good health. The specimen sequenced was blood. The gene calls are TRBV29-1 and TRBJ1-5; 7 nucleotides align to TRBD1. The CDR3 region has the DNA TGCAGCGTTGTAGAACAGGGGAGCAATCAGCCCCAGCATTTT. Its translation: CSVVEQGSNQPQHF.